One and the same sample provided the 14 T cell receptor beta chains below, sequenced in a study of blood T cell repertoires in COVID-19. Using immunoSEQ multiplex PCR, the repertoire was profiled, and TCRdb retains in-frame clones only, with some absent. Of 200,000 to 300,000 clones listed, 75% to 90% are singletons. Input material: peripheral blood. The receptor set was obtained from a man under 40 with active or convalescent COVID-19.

CDR3 loop: CASSLAIGQGDTEAFF. As DNA, the CDR3 is TGTGCCAGCAGCTTAGCTATAGGACAGGGGGATACTGAAGCTTTCTTT. The chain has TRBV13 and TRBJ1-1; TRBD1 agrees at 10 bases. Germline V gives CDR1 PRHDT, CDR2 FYEKMQ (reference sequence). The CDR3 is 16 residues long. V was clipped by 1 base and J by 5 bases; unmatched bases: 7.

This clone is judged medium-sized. The CDR3 DNA reads TGTGCCAGCAGCCAAGGGCCCGGGAGGGAAGAGACCCAGTACTTC. This gives the protein CASSQGPGREETQYF. The V gene is TRBV7-9, the J gene TRBJ2-5; 8 bases agree with TRBD2. This CDR3 comprises 15 residues. The germline V gene encodes CDR1 SEHNR and CDR2 FQNEAQ (reference sequence). V lost 5 bases and J lost 3; bases outside the gene matches: 8.

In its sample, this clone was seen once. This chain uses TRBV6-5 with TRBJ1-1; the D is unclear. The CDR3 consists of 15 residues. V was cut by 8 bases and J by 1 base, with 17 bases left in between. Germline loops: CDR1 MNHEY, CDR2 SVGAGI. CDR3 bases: TGTGCCAGCGCCCAAGGCGGAAACTGGAACACTGAAGCTTTCTTT. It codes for CASAQGGNWNTEAFF.

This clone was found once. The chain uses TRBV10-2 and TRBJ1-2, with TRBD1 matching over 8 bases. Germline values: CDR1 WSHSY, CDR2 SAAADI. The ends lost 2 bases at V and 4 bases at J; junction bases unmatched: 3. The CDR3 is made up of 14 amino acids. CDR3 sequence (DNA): TGCGCCAGCAGTGAGACAGGGGGGGCCTATGGCTACACCTTC. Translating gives CASSETGGAYGYTF.

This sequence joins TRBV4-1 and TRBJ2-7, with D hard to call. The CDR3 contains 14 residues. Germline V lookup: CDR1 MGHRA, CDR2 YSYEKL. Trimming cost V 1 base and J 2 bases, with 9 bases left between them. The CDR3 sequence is CASSQVPEAYEQYF. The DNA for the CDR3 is TGCGCCAGCAGCCAAGTTCCAGAAGCCTACGAGCAGTACTTC.

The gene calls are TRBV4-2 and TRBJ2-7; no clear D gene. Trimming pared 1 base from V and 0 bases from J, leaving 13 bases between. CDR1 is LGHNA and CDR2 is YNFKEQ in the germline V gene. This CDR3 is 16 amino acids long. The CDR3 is CASSQGNYGGSYEQYF. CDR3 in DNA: TGTGCCAGCAGCCAAGGAAACTACGGCGGCTCCTACGAGCAGTACTTC.

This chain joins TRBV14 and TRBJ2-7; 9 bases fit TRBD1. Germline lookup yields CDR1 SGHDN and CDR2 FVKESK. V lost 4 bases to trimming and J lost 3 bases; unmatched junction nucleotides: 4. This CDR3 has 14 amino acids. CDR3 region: CASSRDRVYYEQYF. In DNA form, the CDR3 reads TGTGCCAGCAGCCGGGACAGGGTGTACTACGAGCAGTACTTC.

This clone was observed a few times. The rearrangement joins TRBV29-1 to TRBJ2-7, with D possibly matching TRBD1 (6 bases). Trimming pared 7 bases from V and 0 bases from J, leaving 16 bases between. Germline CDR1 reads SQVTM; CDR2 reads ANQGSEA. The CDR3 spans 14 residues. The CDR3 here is CSAANTGISYEQYF. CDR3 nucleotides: TGCAGCGCGGCCAATACAGGGATCTCCTACGAGCAGTACTTC.

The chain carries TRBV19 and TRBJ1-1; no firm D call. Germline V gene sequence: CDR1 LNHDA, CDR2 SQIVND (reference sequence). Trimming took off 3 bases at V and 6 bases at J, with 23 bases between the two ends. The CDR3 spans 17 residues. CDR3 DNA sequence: TGTGCCAGTAGTATGGTCGTTGTGCGGGTCCTAACTGCTGAAGCTTTCTTT. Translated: CASSMVVVRVLTAEAFF.

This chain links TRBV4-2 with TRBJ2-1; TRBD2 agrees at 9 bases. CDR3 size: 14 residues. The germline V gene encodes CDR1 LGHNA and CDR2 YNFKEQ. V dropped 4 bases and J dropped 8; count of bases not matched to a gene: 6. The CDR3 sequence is CASSRAGGRDEQFF. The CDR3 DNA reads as TGTGCCAGCAGCCGAGCGGGGGGTAGAGATGAGCAGTTCTTC.

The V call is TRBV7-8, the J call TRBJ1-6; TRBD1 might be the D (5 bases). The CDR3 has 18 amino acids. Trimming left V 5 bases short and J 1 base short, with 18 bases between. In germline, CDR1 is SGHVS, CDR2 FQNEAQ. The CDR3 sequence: CASSPGSGEGSYNSPLHF. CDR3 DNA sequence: TGTGCCAGCAGCCCAGGGTCGGGAGAAGGATCCTATAATTCACCCCTCCACTTT. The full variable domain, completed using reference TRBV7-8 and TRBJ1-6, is GAGVSQSPRYKVAKRGQDVALRCDPISGHVSLFWYQQALGQGPEFLTYFQNEAQLDKSGLPSDRFFAERPEGSVSTLKIQRTQQEDSAVYLCASSPGSGEGSYNSPLHFGNGTRLTVT.

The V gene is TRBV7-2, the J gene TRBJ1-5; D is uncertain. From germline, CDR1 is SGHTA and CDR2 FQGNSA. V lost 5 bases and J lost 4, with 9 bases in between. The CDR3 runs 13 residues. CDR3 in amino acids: CASSPTENQPQHF. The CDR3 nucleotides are TGTGCCAGCAGCCCGACTGAAAATCAGCCCCAGCATTTT.

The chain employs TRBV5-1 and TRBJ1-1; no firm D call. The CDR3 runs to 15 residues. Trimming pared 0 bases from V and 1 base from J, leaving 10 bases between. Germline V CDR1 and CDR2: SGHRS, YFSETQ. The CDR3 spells CASSLAGATNTEAFF. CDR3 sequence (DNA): TGCGCCAGCAGCTTGGCCGGAGCCACGAACACTGAAGCTTTCTTT.

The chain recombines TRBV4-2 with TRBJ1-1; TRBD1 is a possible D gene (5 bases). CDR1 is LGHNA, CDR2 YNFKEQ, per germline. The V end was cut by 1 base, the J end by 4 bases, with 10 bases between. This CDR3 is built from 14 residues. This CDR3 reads CASSQVATVTEAFF. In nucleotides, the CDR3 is TGTGCCAGCAGCCAAGTGGCGACAGTCACTGAAGCTTTCTTT.